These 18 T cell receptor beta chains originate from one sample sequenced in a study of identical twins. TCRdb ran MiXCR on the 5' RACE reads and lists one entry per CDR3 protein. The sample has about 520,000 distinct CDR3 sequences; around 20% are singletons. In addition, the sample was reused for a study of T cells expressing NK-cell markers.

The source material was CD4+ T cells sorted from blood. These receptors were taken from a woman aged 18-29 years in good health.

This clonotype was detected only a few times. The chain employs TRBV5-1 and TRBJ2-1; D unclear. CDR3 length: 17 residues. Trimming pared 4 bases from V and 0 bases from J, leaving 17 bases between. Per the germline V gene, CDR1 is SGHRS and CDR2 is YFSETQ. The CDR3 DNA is TGCGCCAGCAGCGCCCACCCAGCGCCAAGCTCCTACAATGAGCAGTTCTTC. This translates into CASSAHPAPSSYNEQFF.

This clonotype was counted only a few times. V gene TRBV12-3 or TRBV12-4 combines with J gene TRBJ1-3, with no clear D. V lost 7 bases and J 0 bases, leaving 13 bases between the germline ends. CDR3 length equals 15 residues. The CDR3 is CASTLRGGSGNTIYF. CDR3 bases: TGTGCCAGCACCCTCCGAGGCGGCTCTGGAAACACCATATATTTT.

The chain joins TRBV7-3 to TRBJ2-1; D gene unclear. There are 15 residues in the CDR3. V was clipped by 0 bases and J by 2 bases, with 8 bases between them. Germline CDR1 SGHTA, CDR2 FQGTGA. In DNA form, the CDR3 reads TGTGCCAGCAGCTTAACTCCGGAGACCTACAATGAGCAGTTCTTC. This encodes CASSLTPETYNEQFF.

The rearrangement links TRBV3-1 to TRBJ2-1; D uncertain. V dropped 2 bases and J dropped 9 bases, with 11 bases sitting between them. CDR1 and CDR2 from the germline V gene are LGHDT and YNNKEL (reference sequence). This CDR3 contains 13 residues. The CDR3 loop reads CASSQMWSREQFF. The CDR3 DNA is TGTGCCAGCAGCCAAATGTGGTCCCGTGAGCAGTTCTTC.

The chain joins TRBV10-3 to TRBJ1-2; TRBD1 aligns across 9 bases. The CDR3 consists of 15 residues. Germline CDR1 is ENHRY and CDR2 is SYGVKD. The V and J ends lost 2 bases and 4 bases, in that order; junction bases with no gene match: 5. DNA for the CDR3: TGTGCCATCAGTGAGGGTGACAGGGGGTCCTATGGCTACACCTTC. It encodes CAISEGDRGSYGYTF.

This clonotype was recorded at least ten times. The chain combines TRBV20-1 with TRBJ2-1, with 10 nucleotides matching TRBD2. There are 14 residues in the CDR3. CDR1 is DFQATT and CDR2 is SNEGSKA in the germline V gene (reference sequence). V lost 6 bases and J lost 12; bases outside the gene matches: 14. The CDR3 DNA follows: TGCAGTGCGAGGCCCCTAGCGGGAGTGACTGTGCAGTTCTTC. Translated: CSARPLAGVTVQFF.

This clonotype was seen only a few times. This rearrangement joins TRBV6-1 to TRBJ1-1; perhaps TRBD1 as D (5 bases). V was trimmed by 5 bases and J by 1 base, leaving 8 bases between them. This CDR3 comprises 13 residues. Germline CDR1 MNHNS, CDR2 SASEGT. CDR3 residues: CASSRGRNTEAFF. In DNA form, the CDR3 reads TGTGCCAGCAGTAGGGGCAGGAACACTGAAGCTTTCTTT.

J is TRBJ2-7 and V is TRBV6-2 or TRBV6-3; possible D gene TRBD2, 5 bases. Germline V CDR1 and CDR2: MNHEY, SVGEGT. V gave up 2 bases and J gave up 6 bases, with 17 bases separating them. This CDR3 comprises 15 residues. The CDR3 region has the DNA TGTGCCAGCAGTTACGCATCGGGGAAGTTCGGCGAGCAGTACTTC. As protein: CASSYASGKFGEQYF.

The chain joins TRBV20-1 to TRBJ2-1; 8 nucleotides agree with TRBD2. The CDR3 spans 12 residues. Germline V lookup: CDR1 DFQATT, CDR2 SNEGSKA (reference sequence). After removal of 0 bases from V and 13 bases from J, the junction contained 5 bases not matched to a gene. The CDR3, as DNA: TGCAGTGCTAGAGAAGCGGGGGCTAGACAGTTCTTC. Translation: CSAREAGARQFF.

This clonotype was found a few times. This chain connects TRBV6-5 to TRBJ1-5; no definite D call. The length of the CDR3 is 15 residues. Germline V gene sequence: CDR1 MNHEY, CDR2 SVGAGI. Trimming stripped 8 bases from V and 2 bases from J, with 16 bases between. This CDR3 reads CASGSSGAGNQPQHF. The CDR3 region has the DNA TGTGCCAGCGGTTCGTCGGGCGCCGGCAATCAGCCCCAGCATTTT.

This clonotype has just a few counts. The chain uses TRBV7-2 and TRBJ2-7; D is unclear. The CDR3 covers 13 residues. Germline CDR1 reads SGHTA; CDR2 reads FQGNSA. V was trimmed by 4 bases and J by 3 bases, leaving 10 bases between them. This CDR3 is CASSYRADYEQYF. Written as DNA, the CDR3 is TGTGCCAGCAGCTACCGGGCGGACTACGAGCAGTACTTC.

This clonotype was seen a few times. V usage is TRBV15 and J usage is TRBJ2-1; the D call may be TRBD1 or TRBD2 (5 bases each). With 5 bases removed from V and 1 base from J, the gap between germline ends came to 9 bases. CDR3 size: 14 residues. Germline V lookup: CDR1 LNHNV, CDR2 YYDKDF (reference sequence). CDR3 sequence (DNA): TGTGCCACCAGCGGGGACCTGTCCTACAATGAGCAGTTCTTC. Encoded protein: CATSGDLSYNEQFF. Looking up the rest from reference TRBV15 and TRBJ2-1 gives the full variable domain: DAMVIQNPRYQVTQFGKPVTLSCSQTLNHNVMYWYQQKSSQAPKLLFHYYDKDFNNEADTPDNFQSRRPNTSFCFLDIRSPGLGDTAMYLCATSGDLSYNEQFFGPGTRLTVL.

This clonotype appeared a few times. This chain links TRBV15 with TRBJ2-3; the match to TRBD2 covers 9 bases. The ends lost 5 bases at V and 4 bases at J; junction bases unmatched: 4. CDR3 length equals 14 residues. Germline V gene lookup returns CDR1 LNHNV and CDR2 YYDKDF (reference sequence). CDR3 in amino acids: CATSVSGGADTQYF. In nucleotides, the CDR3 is TGTGCCACCAGCGTTAGCGGGGGTGCAGATACGCAGTATTTT.

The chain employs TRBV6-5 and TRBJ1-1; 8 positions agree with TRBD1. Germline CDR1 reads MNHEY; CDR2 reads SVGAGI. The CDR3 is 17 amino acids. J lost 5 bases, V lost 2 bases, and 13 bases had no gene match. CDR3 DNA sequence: TGTGCCAGCAGTTACCCCTCCACGACAGGGGTCTCAACTGAAGCTTTCTTT. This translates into CASSYPSTTGVSTEAFF.

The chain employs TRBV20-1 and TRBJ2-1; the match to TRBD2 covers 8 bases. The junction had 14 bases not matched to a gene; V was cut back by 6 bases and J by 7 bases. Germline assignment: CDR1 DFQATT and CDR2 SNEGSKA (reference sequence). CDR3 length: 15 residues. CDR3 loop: CSARKRGSIENEQFF. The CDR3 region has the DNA TGCAGTGCGCGTAAGCGGGGGAGCATAGAGAATGAGCAGTTCTTC.

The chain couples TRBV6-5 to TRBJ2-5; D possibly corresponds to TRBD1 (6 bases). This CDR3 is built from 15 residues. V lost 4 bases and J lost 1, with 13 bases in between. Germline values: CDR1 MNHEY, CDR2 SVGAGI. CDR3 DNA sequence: TGTGCCAGCAGTTTCCGAGGACAGATCCAAGAGACCCAGTACTTC. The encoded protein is CASSFRGQIQETQYF.

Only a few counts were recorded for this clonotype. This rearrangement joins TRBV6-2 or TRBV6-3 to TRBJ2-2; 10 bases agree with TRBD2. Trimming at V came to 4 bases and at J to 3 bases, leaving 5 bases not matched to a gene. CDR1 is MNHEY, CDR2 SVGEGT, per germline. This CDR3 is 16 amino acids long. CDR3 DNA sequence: TGTGCCAGCAGTTCGTCTAGCGGGAGCTACACCGGGGAGCTGTTTTTT. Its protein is CASSSSSGSYTGELFF.

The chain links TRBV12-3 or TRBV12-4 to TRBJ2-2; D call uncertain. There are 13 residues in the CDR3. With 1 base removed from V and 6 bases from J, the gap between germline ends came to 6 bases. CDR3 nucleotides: TGTGCCAGCAGTTTAGGGGTCTCCGGGGAGCTGTTTTTT. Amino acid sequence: CASSLGVSGELFF.